This is a list of T cell receptor beta chains from one sample in a study of shared clonotypes between healthy human individuals. Method: immunoSEQ multiplex PCR; TCRdb's copy keeps in-frame clones and lacks some. The repertoire holds 300,000 to 350,000 clones, with around 79% as singletons. Specimen: memory CD4+ T cells sorted from blood. The receptors derive from a man younger than 40 in good health. The CDR3 runs from the conserved cysteine through the conserved F or W. Each record gives: V gene, J gene, CDR3 protein.

>TRBV5-1|TRBJ1-1
CASSLDTQNTEAFF
>TRBV7-2|TRBJ2-3
CASNTLAGGPIDTQYF
>TRBV7-2|TRBJ1-2
CASILDGFYGYTF
>TRBV7-2|TRBJ2-7
CASSLSGASYEQYF
>TRBV2|TRBJ2-3
CASSEALPQEGTQYF
>TRBV6-1|TRBJ2-3
CASSEQDTSTDTQYF
>TRBV7-2|TRBJ2-7
CASSDGLGYEQYF
>TRBV28|TRBJ1-3
CASSSGPSGNTIYF
>TRBV28|TRBJ1-5
CASSSEGRDNQPQHF
>TRBV2|TRBJ2-5
CASSEGGTSGTSRETQYF
>TRBV15|TRBJ2-6
CATSREGGSGANVLTF
>TRBV9|TRBJ2-3
CASSVVSGGSDTQYF
>TRBV6-6|TRBJ2-5
CASSRLAGGTKETQYF
>TRBV7-8|TRBJ2-3
CASSLTTTDTQYF
>TRBV6-6|TRBJ2-7
CASNPSRAGGPSEQYF
>TRBV6-5|TRBJ2-5
CASSYGETQYF
>TRBV19|TRBJ1-2
CASKDRADYGYTF
>TRBV11-2|TRBJ2-5
CASSSRQTQYF
>TRBV6-1|TRBJ2-3
CASSLGGLAGDTQYF
>TRBV28|TRBJ1-2
CASSFKQGRDSGYTF
>TRBV18|TRBJ2-1
CASSPFLAGGSGEQFF
>TRBV27|TRBJ1-4
CASRRSGANEKLFF
>TRBV5-6|TRBJ2-5
CASSPTQETQYF
>TRBV10-1|TRBJ2-3
CASSESRTSDTQYF
>TRBV6-5|TRBJ1-1
CASSYSPRMNTEAFF
>TRBV4-2|TRBJ1-5
CASSQDGYSNQPQHF
>TRBV10-2|TRBJ1-1
CAIIGRGGTEAFF
>TRBV6-4|TRBJ2-2
CASSTSPTVGELFF
>TRBV27|TRBJ2-3
CASSSGTGVDTQYF
>TRBV7-8|TRBJ1-5
CASSFSTGDQPQHF
>TRBV18|TRBJ2-3
CASSPFSMTEGTDTQYF
>TRBV9|TRBJ2-1
CASSVIPNTYNEQFF
>TRBV18|TRBJ2-7
CASSPEMTGFEQYF
>TRBV28|TRBJ1-2
CASSLRSYGYTF
>TRBV5-6|TRBJ2-1
CASSLGFRLAGNNEQFF
>TRBV7-2|TRBJ2-3
CASSRGGATSTDTQYF
>TRBV27|TRBJ1-5
CASSFLPQTGNQPQHF
>TRBV9|TRBJ2-7
CASSVASRGSYEQYF
>TRBV27|TRBJ2-7
CATRGLPFYEQYF
>TRBV2|TRBJ2-7
CASRPDLAGGSSYEQYF
>TRBV11-3|TRBJ1-1
CASSSQSGGRVTEAFF
>TRBV2|TRBJ2-7
CATSGTGVYEQYF
>TRBV6-1|TRBJ1-1
CASSENLGAGGAFF
>TRBV5-1|TRBJ2-7
CASSFVVASSSYEQYF
>TRBV15|TRBJ2-7
CATSRFRTSGREMYF